This is a list of T cell receptor beta chains from one sample in a study of blood T cells in healthy people across ages. TCRdb re-called the 5' RACE reads through MiXCR, storing one row per CDR3 protein. The sample has more than 700,000 distinct CDR3 sequences; about 47% are singletons. What was sequenced was blood. The receptors come from a man older than 75 in good health. Both conserved end residues are part of each CDR3. Fields, in order: J gene, V gene, clone size, D gene, CDR3 protein, CDR3 DNA. D genes are given only for firm matches. Some rows have no size entry. The others give once, few or many, or a class for an expanded clone.

J gene: TRBJ2-1; V gene: TRBV20-1; clone size: -; D gene: TRBD1; CDR3 protein: CSASRGTVSYNEQFF; CDR3 DNA: TGCAGTGCTAGTAGGGGGACAGTCTCCTACAATGAGCAGTTCTTC
J gene: TRBJ2-3; V gene: TRBV25-1; clone size: few; D gene: -; CDR3 protein: CASSEGQRTDTQYF; CDR3 DNA: TGTGCCAGCAGTGAAGGTCAGCGCACAGATACGCAGTATTTT
J gene: TRBJ2-3; V gene: TRBV10-1; clone size: few; D gene: -; CDR3 protein: CASSESLPTDTQYF; CDR3 DNA: TGCGCCAGCAGTGAGTCCCTACCTACAGATACGCAGTATTTT
J gene: TRBJ2-7; V gene: TRBV29-1; clone size: many; D gene: TRBD2; CDR3 protein: CSVETSGPSYEQYF; CDR3 DNA: TGCAGCGTGGAAACTAGCGGACCCTCCTACGAGCAGTACTTC
J gene: TRBJ1-5; V gene: TRBV12-3/TRBV12-4; clone size: once; D gene: -; CDR3 protein: CASSFRSNQPQHF; CDR3 DNA: TGTGCCAGCAGCTTTAGGAGCAATCAGCCCCAGCATTTT
J gene: TRBJ2-1; V gene: TRBV7-9; clone size: many; D gene: -; CDR3 protein: CATAGPVGYNEQFF; CDR3 DNA: TGTGCCACCGCGGGCCCGGTTGGCTACAATGAGCAGTTCTTC
J gene: TRBJ2-3; V gene: TRBV7-2; clone size: many; D gene: -; CDR3 protein: CASSLVATSTDTQYF; CDR3 DNA: TGCGCCAGCAGCTTGGTAGCGACCAGCACAGATACGCAGTATTTT
J gene: TRBJ1-2; V gene: TRBV24-1; clone size: once; D gene: -; CDR3 protein: CATSDSDSYGYTF; CDR3 DNA: TGTGCCACCAGTGATTCCGACAGCTATGGCTACACCTTC
J gene: TRBJ2-1; V gene: TRBV7-8; clone size: -; D gene: -; CDR3 protein: CASSLVVRERFF; CDR3 DNA: TGTGCCAGCAGCTTAGTCGTAAGGGAGCGGTTCTTC
J gene: TRBJ2-6; V gene: TRBV3-1; clone size: -; D gene: -; CDR3 protein: CASSRQWTAGANVLTF; CDR3 DNA: TGTGCCAGCAGCCGACAATGGACAGCTGGGGCCAACGTCCTGACTTTC
J gene: TRBJ1-1; V gene: TRBV6-1; clone size: -; D gene: -; CDR3 protein: CASRHNRVANTEAFF; CDR3 DNA: TGTGCCAGCAGACACAACAGGGTGGCGAACACTGAAGCTTTCTTT
J gene: TRBJ1-1; V gene: TRBV29-1; clone size: few; D gene: TRBD1; CDR3 protein: CSALTGNLGTEAFF; CDR3 DNA: TGCAGCGCCCTGACAGGGAATTTGGGAACTGAAGCTTTCTTT
J gene: TRBJ1-1; V gene: TRBV12-3/TRBV12-4; clone size: few; D gene: -; CDR3 protein: CASSPERNTEAFF; CDR3 DNA: TGTGCCAGCAGCCCCGAGAGGAACACTGAAGCTTTCTTT
J gene: TRBJ2-1; V gene: TRBV9; clone size: few; D gene: -; CDR3 protein: CASSDLNFYNEQFF; CDR3 DNA: TGTGCCAGCAGCGACCTAAATTTTTACAATGAGCAGTTCTTC
J gene: TRBJ2-7; V gene: TRBV20-1; clone size: -; D gene: TRBD2; CDR3 protein: CSARAAGNYNEQYF; CDR3 DNA: TGCAGTGCTAGAGCAGCGGGGAACTACAATGAGCAGTACTTC
J gene: TRBJ2-7; V gene: TRBV6-6; clone size: -; D gene: -; CDR3 protein: CASSYGDSYEQYF; CDR3 DNA: TGTGCCAGCAGTTACGGGGATTCCTACGAGCAGTACTTC
J gene: TRBJ2-3; V gene: TRBV10-3; clone size: -; D gene: -; CDR3 protein: CAISESTTLEITDTQYF; CDR3 DNA: TGTGCCATCAGTGAGTCGACCACACTTGAGATCACAGATACGCAGTATTTT
J gene: TRBJ1-1; V gene: TRBV7-9; clone size: many; D gene: -; CDR3 protein: CASRLPPQVWMNTEAFF; CDR3 DNA: TGTGCCAGCAGATTACCCCCCCAAGTTTGGATGAACACTGAAGCTTTCTTT
J gene: TRBJ2-5; V gene: TRBV4-2; clone size: few; D gene: -; CDR3 protein: CASSQVQAGRETQYF; CDR3 DNA: TGTGCCAGCAGCCAAGTTCAGGCAGGAAGAGAGACCCAGTACTTC
J gene: TRBJ2-2; V gene: TRBV4-3; clone size: many; D gene: -; CDR3 protein: CASSLQRGRQNTGELFF; CDR3 DNA: TGCGCCAGCAGCTTACAAAGGGGGAGGCAGAACACCGGGGAGCTGTTTTTT
J gene: TRBJ2-3; V gene: TRBV7-2; clone size: -; D gene: TRBD2; CDR3 protein: CASSLTLGGATQYF; CDR3 DNA: TGTGCCAGCAGCCTCACCCTCGGGGGGGCAACGCAGTATTTT
J gene: TRBJ2-7; V gene: TRBV15; clone size: -; D gene: -; CDR3 protein: CATSRDQASGRYEQYF; CDR3 DNA: TGTGCCACCAGCAGAGATCAGGCCTCGGGGAGGTACGAGCAGTACTTC
J gene: TRBJ2-3; V gene: TRBV24-1; clone size: -; D gene: TRBD1; CDR3 protein: CATSDLGTGVADTQYF; CDR3 DNA: TGTGCCACCAGTGATTTGGGGACAGGGGTTGCCGATACGCAGTATTTT
J gene: TRBJ1-1; V gene: TRBV12-3/TRBV12-4; clone size: few; D gene: -; CDR3 protein: CASSLWQGAFF; CDR3 DNA: TGTGCCAGCAGTTTATGGCAGGGGGCTTTCTTT
J gene: TRBJ2-5; V gene: TRBV24-1; clone size: -; D gene: -; CDR3 protein: CATSDRLPKETQYF; CDR3 DNA: TGTGCCACCAGTGATCGACTCCCCAAAGAGACCCAGTACTTC
J gene: TRBJ2-1; V gene: TRBV12-3/TRBV12-4; clone size: -; D gene: -; CDR3 protein: CASRFGGAGETQFF; CDR3 DNA: TGTGCCAGCCGCTTTGGAGGGGCCGGGGAGACCCAGTTCTTC
J gene: TRBJ1-2; V gene: TRBV7-2; clone size: few; D gene: -; CDR3 protein: CASSLVRDGYTF; CDR3 DNA: TGTGCCAGCAGCTTAGTCCGGGATGGCTACACCTTC
J gene: TRBJ2-1; V gene: TRBV11-3; clone size: -; D gene: -; CDR3 protein: CASSPSPRGNEQFF; CDR3 DNA: TGTGCCAGCAGCCCTTCGCCCCGCGGGAATGAGCAGTTCTTC
J gene: TRBJ1-2; V gene: TRBV25-1; clone size: -; D gene: -; CDR3 protein: CASSEGPQSYNYGYTF; CDR3 DNA: TGTGCCAGCAGTGAGGGGCCCCAAAGCTATAACTATGGCTACACCTTC
J gene: TRBJ2-1; V gene: TRBV9; clone size: many; D gene: TRBD2; CDR3 protein: CASSGGLAGEQFF; CDR3 DNA: TGTGCCAGCAGCGGGGGACTAGCGGGAGAGCAGTTCTTC
J gene: TRBJ2-3; V gene: TRBV7-2; clone size: few; D gene: TRBD2; CDR3 protein: CASALAGDGPDTQYF; CDR3 DNA: TGTGCCAGCGCGCTAGCGGGAGACGGCCCAGATACGCAGTATTTT
J gene: TRBJ2-1; V gene: TRBV4-3; clone size: -; D gene: TRBD2; CDR3 protein: CASSQDGTSELDEQFF; CDR3 DNA: TGCGCCAGCAGCCAAGATGGGACTAGCGAGCTGGATGAGCAGTTCTTC
J gene: TRBJ2-3; V gene: TRBV4-3; clone size: once; D gene: TRBD2; CDR3 protein: CASSQGHQRGADTQYF; CDR3 DNA: TGCGCCAGCAGCCAAGGTCACCAGCGGGGGGCAGATACGCAGTATTTT
J gene: TRBJ2-1; V gene: TRBV29-1; clone size: -; D gene: -; CDR3 protein: CSVKGGSSYNEQFF; CDR3 DNA: TGCAGCGTTAAAGGTGGCAGCTCCTACAATGAGCAGTTCTTC
J gene: TRBJ2-2; V gene: TRBV4-2; clone size: few; D gene: TRBD1; CDR3 protein: CASSQDRDRGIVGELFF; CDR3 DNA: TGTGCCAGCAGCCAAGATCGAGACAGGGGGATTGTGGGGGAGCTGTTTTTT
J gene: TRBJ2-3; V gene: TRBV29-1; clone size: -; D gene: TRBD2; CDR3 protein: CSVFLAVGADTQYF; CDR3 DNA: TGCAGCGTATTCCTAGCGGTCGGGGCAGATACGCAGTATTTT
J gene: TRBJ2-1; V gene: TRBV6-2/TRBV6-3; clone size: once; D gene: TRBD1; CDR3 protein: CASTDRDRYNEQFF; CDR3 DNA: TGTGCCAGCACCGACCGGGACAGATACAATGAGCAGTTCTTC
J gene: TRBJ2-3; V gene: TRBV7-2; clone size: -; D gene: TRBD1; CDR3 protein: CASTVRTGGVGTDTQYF; CDR3 DNA: TGTGCCAGCACCGTTCGAACAGGGGGCGTTGGAACAGATACGCAGTATTTT
J gene: TRBJ2-1; V gene: TRBV7-2; clone size: few; D gene: TRBD2; CDR3 protein: CASSPRGLAGVSSYNEQFF; CDR3 DNA: TGTGCCAGCAGCCCCCGGGGGCTAGCGGGAGTCAGCTCCTACAATGAGCAGTTCTTC
J gene: TRBJ1-1; V gene: TRBV5-1; clone size: -; D gene: TRBD1; CDR3 protein: CASSLGDRGFTEAFF; CDR3 DNA: TGCGCCAGCAGCTTGGGGGACAGGGGTTTCACTGAAGCTTTCTTT
J gene: TRBJ1-2; V gene: TRBV5-5; clone size: -; D gene: -; CDR3 protein: CASSLSGSPNYGYTF; CDR3 DNA: TGTGCCAGCAGCTTGTCAGGGAGTCCTAACTATGGCTACACCTTC
J gene: TRBJ1-6; V gene: TRBV20-1; clone size: -; D gene: TRBD1; CDR3 protein: CSASTSGQYNSPLHF; CDR3 DNA: TGCAGTGCTAGCACATCGGGACAGTATAATTCACCCCTCCACTTT
J gene: TRBJ1-2; V gene: TRBV3-1; clone size: -; D gene: -; CDR3 protein: CASSPFEGYGYTF; CDR3 DNA: TGTGCCAGCAGCCCATTTGAGGGCTATGGCTACACCTTC
J gene: TRBJ2-6; V gene: TRBV14; clone size: -; D gene: -; CDR3 protein: CASRDSWANVLTF; CDR3 DNA: TGTGCCAGCCGCGATTCCTGGGCCAACGTCCTGACTTTC
J gene: TRBJ2-7; V gene: TRBV28; clone size: few; D gene: TRBD2; CDR3 protein: CASTGGLSYEQYF; CDR3 DNA: TGTGCCAGCACGGGGGGACTCAGCTACGAGCAGTACTTC
J gene: TRBJ1-5; V gene: TRBV11-2; clone size: -; D gene: -; CDR3 protein: CASSPGTETPQHF; CDR3 DNA: TGTGCCAGCAGCCCAGGAACAGAGACGCCCCAGCATTTT
J gene: TRBJ1-2; V gene: TRBV2; clone size: once; D gene: -; CDR3 protein: CASRGFDSQYGYTF; CDR3 DNA: TGTGCCAGCAGGGGCTTCGACAGTCAGTATGGCTACACCTTC
J gene: TRBJ2-1; V gene: TRBV11-3; clone size: few; D gene: -; CDR3 protein: CASRRVAANNEQFF; CDR3 DNA: TGTGCCAGCAGAAGAGTAGCGGCCAACAATGAGCAGTTCTTC
J gene: TRBJ2-1; V gene: TRBV7-3; clone size: -; D gene: -; CDR3 protein: CASSTSGFTDNEQFF; CDR3 DNA: TGCGCCAGCAGCACCAGCGGATTTACGGACAATGAGCAGTTCTTC
J gene: TRBJ2-1; V gene: TRBV7-2; clone size: -; D gene: -; CDR3 protein: CASSPQRGRLNEQFF; CDR3 DNA: TGTGCCAGCAGCCCCCAGCGTGGGAGATTGAATGAGCAGTTCTTC
J gene: TRBJ2-7; V gene: TRBV20-1; clone size: few; D gene: -; CDR3 protein: CSASDGLEGDEQYF; CDR3 DNA: TGCAGTGCTAGTGATGGGTTGGAAGGGGACGAGCAGTACTTC
J gene: TRBJ2-7; V gene: TRBV7-2; clone size: -; D gene: -; CDR3 protein: CASSLGPGLATYEQYF; CDR3 DNA: TGTGCCAGCAGCTTAGGACCGGGACTGGCCACCTACGAGCAGTACTTC
J gene: TRBJ2-5; V gene: TRBV29-1; clone size: -; D gene: -; CDR3 protein: CSVVRGGPRETQYF; CDR3 DNA: TGCAGCGTGGTTCGGGGCGGACCGCGTGAGACCCAGTACTTC